This TCR beta chain stems from a study of blood T cells in healthy people across ages. This clonotype came up many times. Its antigen remains unknown. A second roughly 6 to 12 cycle PCR used barcoded and J-beta primers. CDR3-containing paired-end reads numbered at least 2.5 million in each sample. TCRdb analysed the 5' RACE reads with MiXCR anew, one entry per CDR3 protein. There are 1.5 million to 2 million distinct CDR3 sequences in the sample; less than 50% occur only once, and 2.1% lies in the top ten. Notes on the study in general: Naive and antigen-experienced cells could not be conclusively compared, given unsorted PBMCs.

What was sequenced was blood. The sequence derives from a woman aged 35 to 49 in good health.

This CDR3 is CASSPNRDSGGYTF. As DNA, the CDR3 is TGTGCCAGCAGCCCCAACAGGGACTCGGGTGGCTACACCTTC. The rearrangement links TRBV7-6 to TRBJ1-2, with a weak D call TRBD1 (6 bases). Germline V gene data show CDR1 as SGHVS and CDR2 as FNYEAQ. The CDR3 totals 14 residues. The V and J ends lost 5 bases and 7 bases respectively, with 17 bases between them.